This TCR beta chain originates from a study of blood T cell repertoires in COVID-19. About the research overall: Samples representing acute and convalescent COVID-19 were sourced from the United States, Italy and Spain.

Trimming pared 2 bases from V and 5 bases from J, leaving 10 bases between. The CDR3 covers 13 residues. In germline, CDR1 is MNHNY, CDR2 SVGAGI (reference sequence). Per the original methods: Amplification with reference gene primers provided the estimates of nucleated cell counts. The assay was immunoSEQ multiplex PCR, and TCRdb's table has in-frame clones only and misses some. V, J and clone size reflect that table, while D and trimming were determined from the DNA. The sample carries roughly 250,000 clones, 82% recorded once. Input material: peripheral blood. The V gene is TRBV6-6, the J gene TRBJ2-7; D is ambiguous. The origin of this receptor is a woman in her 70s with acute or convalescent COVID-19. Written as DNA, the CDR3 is TGTGCCAGCAGTTACCCCCCAGTCCACGAGCAGTACTTC. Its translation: CASSYPPVHEQYF.